What follows are 22 T cell receptor beta chains derived from one specimen sequenced in a study of Tregs in tolerant kidney transplant recipients. The repertoire was sequenced with immunoSEQ multiplex PCR; TCRdb's copy has only in-frame clones and lacks some. In the table there are 110,000 or so clones, 92% of which are singletons. The sequencing input was CD4+ T cells from blood. These receptors were collected from a human donor in good health.

The CDR3 spells CASSSWDRGAYF. The CDR3 DNA reads TGTGCCAGCAGCTCCTGGGACAGGGGAGCGTACTTC. V is TRBV5-6 and J is TRBJ2-4, with 10 positions matching TRBD1. The CDR3 sequence is 12 residues long. Looked up from germline, CDR1 is SGHDT and CDR2 is YYEEEE. V lost 3 bases to trimming and J lost 15 bases; unmatched junction nucleotides: 6.

The chain carries TRBV5-4 and TRBJ1-6, with TRBD1 as a possible D gene (5 bases). Per germline, CDR1 SGHNT and CDR2 YYREEE (reference sequence). V was shortened by 5 bases and J by 10 bases, with 13 bases between the two germline ends. The CDR3 extends over 13 amino acids. The CDR3 coding sequence is TGTGCCAGCAGGATTGGGGGGTTATCACCCCTCCACTTT. The encoded protein is CASRIGGLSPLHF.

The chain couples TRBV11-2 to TRBJ2-3; no definite D call. The V gene lost 5 bases and the J gene lost 2 bases, with 11 bases spanning the gap. The CDR3 totals 14 residues. Germline V gene data show CDR1 as SGHAT and CDR2 as FQNNGV. This chain's CDR3 is CASSLRWPTDTQYF. The CDR3 nucleotides read TGTGCCAGCAGCCTTCGTTGGCCCACAGATACGCAGTATTTT.

The rearrangement links TRBV27 to TRBJ1-1; 7 bases align to TRBD1. CDR1 and CDR2 (germline): MNHEY, SMNVEV (reference sequence). This CDR3 region has 15 residues. Losses at the gene ends were 3 bases for V and 6 bases for J; bases not matched to a gene: 10. The CDR3 is CASSFLQGPYAEAFF. The CDR3 coding sequence is TGTGCCAGCAGTTTCCTACAGGGGCCCTACGCTGAAGCTTTCTTT.

The rearrangement uses TRBV7-9 and TRBJ1-2; TRBD1 aligns across 9 bases. CDR3 size: 17 residues. The germline CDR1 and CDR2 sequences are SEHNR and FQNEAQ (reference sequence). V was clipped by 4 bases and J by 8 bases; unmatched bases: 17. The CDR3 here is CASSSRTGESDYGGYTF. The CDR3 coding sequence is TGTGCCAGCAGCTCCCGGACAGGGGAGTCCGACTATGGAGGCTACACCTTC.

V is TRBV4-1 and J is TRBJ2-5; D might be TRBD2 (6 bases). V lost 0 bases, J lost 5 bases, and 13 bases lay in between. Germline V gene sequence: CDR1 MGHRA, CDR2 YSYEKL. There are 15 residues in the CDR3. CDR3 nucleotides: TGCGCCAGCAGCCAAGATTCCCCCGCGGGGGAGACCCAGTACTTC. Translation: CASSQDSPAGETQYF.

This sequence joins TRBV5-6 and TRBJ1-4, with TRBD1 matching 10 bases. Trimming removed 4 bases from V and 15 bases from J; junction bases left unmatched: 6. Germline V gene sequence: CDR1 SGHDT, CDR2 YYEEEE. The CDR3 contains 12 residues. The CDR3 region is CASSLGQGRLFF. In nucleotides, the CDR3 is TGTGCCAGCAGCCTGGGACAGGGGAGGTTGTTTTTT.

The chain uses TRBV10-3 and TRBJ1-2, with D unclear. The CDR3 covers 15 residues. V was cut by 7 bases and J by 0 bases, with 15 bases left in between. CDR1 and CDR2 from the germline V gene are ENHRY and SYGVKD. The CDR3 DNA reads TGTGCCATCACCCCACGACCAGGTTCTAACTATGGCTACACCTTC. Its protein product is CAITPRPGSNYGYTF.

The chain is built from TRBV4-1 and TRBJ2-5; 10 nucleotides line up with TRBD1. Trimming cost V 1 base and J 7 bases; bases outside gene matches: 12. The CDR3 runs to 17 residues. CDR1 is MGHRA, CDR2 YSYEKL, per germline. This chain's CDR3 is CASSQAQDRGSFGTQYF. As DNA, the CDR3 is TGCGCCAGCAGCCAAGCTCAGGACAGGGGGAGTTTCGGGACCCAGTACTTC.

The chain recombines TRBV30 with TRBJ2-7; the match to TRBD2 covers 7 bases. Germline CDR1 and CDR2: GTSNPN and SVGIG (reference sequence). Losses at the gene ends were 0 bases for V and 3 bases for J; bases not matched to a gene: 2. This CDR3 comprises 13 residues. CDR3 nucleotide sequence: TGTGCCTGGAGTGTAGCTAGCGGCTACGAGCAGTACTTC. Translation: CAWSVASGYEQYF.

V usage is TRBV9 and J usage is TRBJ1-4; TRBD1 agrees at 7 bases. This CDR3 is 16 amino acids long. Unmatched junction bases numbered 12, after V lost 3 bases and J lost 7 bases. CDR1 is SGDLS and CDR2 is YYNGEE in the germline V gene. CDR3 residues: CASSEMGGTVGEKLFF. The CDR3 coding sequence is TGTGCCAGCAGCGAGATGGGGGGGACAGTGGGTGAAAAACTGTTTTTT.

CDR3 coding DNA: TGTGCCAGCAGCTTAGGGCTAGCGGGAAACTCCTACGAGCAGTACTTC. This encodes CASSLGLAGNSYEQYF. The gene calls are TRBV7-8 and TRBJ2-7, with TRBD2 matching over 9 bases. Losses at the gene ends were 1 base for V and 0 bases for J; bases not matched to a gene: 4. CDR1 and CDR2 (germline): SGHVS, FQNEAQ. The CDR3 is 16 amino acids.

The genes are TRBV19 and TRBJ1-2; a weak D match, TRBD1 (5 bases). CDR1 and CDR2 from the germline V gene are LNHDA and SQIVND (reference sequence). V shed 2 bases and J shed 1 base, with 8 bases lying between them. CDR3 length equals 14 residues. The CDR3 spells CASSILQVNYGYTF. As DNA, the CDR3 is TGTGCCAGTAGTATATTACAGGTTAACTATGGCTACACCTTC.

J is TRBJ2-2 and V is TRBV6-5; TRBD1 might be the D (6 bases). V dropped 0 bases and J dropped 6 bases, with 14 bases sitting between them. There are 16 residues in the CDR3. Germline-derived CDR1 and CDR2 are MNHEY and SVGAGI. CDR3 bases: TGTGCCAGCAGTTACTCTGGGGGCACCAGTCCCGGGGAGCTGTTTTTT. It specifies CASSYSGGTSPGELFF.

The chain joins TRBV6-1 to TRBJ2-7, with D possibly being TRBD2 (5 bases). The CDR3 sequence is 14 residues long. The germline CDR1 and CDR2 sequences are MNHNS and SASEGT. V lost 4 bases and J 2 bases, leaving 12 bases between the germline ends. CDR3 coding DNA: TGTGCCAGCAGTGGACTCGAGGGAGCCTACGAGCAGTACTTC. This translates into CASSGLEGAYEQYF.

The chain joins TRBV27 to TRBJ2-4; maybe TRBD1 (6 bases). The germline V gene encodes CDR1 MNHEY and CDR2 SMNVEV (reference sequence). V lost 6 bases and J 7 bases, leaving 16 bases between the germline ends. CDR3 length: 14 residues. CDR3 region: CASRGAGPENIQYF. In nucleotides, the CDR3 is TGTGCCAGCAGGGGGGCCGGTCCCGAGAACATTCAGTACTTC.

This CDR3 is CATSTGLAANEQFF. The DNA of the CDR3 is TGTGCCACCAGCACGGGACTAGCGGCCAATGAGCAGTTCTTC. The rearrangement links TRBV15 to TRBJ2-1; 11 nucleotides align to TRBD2. Per the germline V gene, CDR1 is LNHNV and CDR2 is YYDKDF (reference sequence). The CDR3 has 14 residues. J was trimmed by 6 bases and V by 4 bases; bases with no gene match: 2.

The chain employs TRBV4-1 and TRBJ1-1, with D unresolved. The V end lost 0 bases, the J end lost 0 bases, and 8 bases lay between the germline ends. Germline-derived CDR1 and CDR2 are MGHRA and YSYEKL. The CDR3 is 15 amino acids. The CDR3 spells CASSQEEVMNTEAFF. The CDR3 DNA follows: TGCGCCAGCAGCCAAGAGGAAGTGATGAACACTGAAGCTTTCTTT.

Only one count was recorded for this clone. This rearrangement joins TRBV7-8 to TRBJ1-1; the match to TRBD1 covers 8 bases. There are 15 residues in the CDR3. Germline V lookup: CDR1 SGHVS, CDR2 FQNEAQ. Unmatched junction bases numbered 11, after V lost 5 bases and J lost 6 bases. The CDR3 loop is CASSPRVGQGPEAFF. The CDR3 nucleotides are TGTGCCAGCAGCCCGAGAGTAGGACAGGGCCCTGAAGCTTTCTTT. The entire variable domain, with the rest obtained from reference TRBV7-8 and TRBJ1-1, is as follows: GAGVSQSPRYKVAKRGQDVALRCDPISGHVSLFWYQQALGQGPEFLTYFQNEAQLDKSGLPSDRFFAERPEGSVSTLKIQRTQQEDSAVYLCASSPRVGQGPEAFFGQGTRLTVV.

This chain uses TRBV10-1 with TRBJ2-1, with 10 bases that match TRBD2. The CDR3 has 15 amino acids. Germline CDR1 is WNHNN and CDR2 is SYGVQD (reference sequence). Trimming at V came to 2 bases and at J to 7 bases, leaving 5 bases not matched to a gene. The CDR3 is CASSEQRGGQNEQFF. CDR3 sequence (DNA): TGCGCCAGCAGTGAGCAGCGGGGGGGCCAAAATGAGCAGTTCTTC.

The genes are TRBV7-3 and TRBJ2-3, with 7 bases aligning to TRBD2. Germline lookup yields CDR1 SGHTA and CDR2 FQGTGA. Germline trimming cut 5 bases from V and 4 bases from J; bases unmatched to any gene: 9. This CDR3 is 15 amino acids long. Written as DNA, the CDR3 is TGTGCCAGCAGCCTTGGGAGGGTATCGGCAGATACGCAGTATTTT. Its translation is CASSLGRVSADTQYF.

The gene calls are TRBV5-1 and TRBJ2-1; possibly TRBD1 or TRBD2 for D (5 bases each). Trimming stripped 4 bases from V and 8 bases from J, with 19 bases between. Germline-derived CDR1 and CDR2 are SGHRS and YFSETQ. CDR3 length: 15 residues. The CDR3 sequence: CASSPRGDPPDEQFF. As DNA, the CDR3 is TGCGCCAGCAGCCCGCGAGGGGACCCTCCCGATGAGCAGTTCTTC.